This T cell receptor beta chain is from a study of CD8 T cells in ankylosing spondylitis. This clonotype was counted at least ten times. Its antigen remains unidentified. Libraries for TCR beta were made by quantitative 5'-RACE with molecular barcodes. From the 5' RACE reads, TCRdb called clonotypes with MiXCR, one entry per CDR3 protein. The table includes approximately 140,000 distinct CDR3 sequences, about a tenth detected once. This CDR3 has 13 amino acids. Germline V CDR1 and CDR2: SQVTM, ANQGSEA. V lost 4 bases and J 0 bases, leaving 8 bases between the germline ends. General study findings and limits: There was reportedly significant enrichment of clones that were disease-linked in matched ankylosing spondylitis synovial fluid. Apparently characteristic of ankylosing spondylitis blood was a TCR beta motif (about eight highly homologous variants).

Sequences were obtained from blood, either unsorted or a sorted T cell fraction (not recorded which). The sequence was collected from a male donor with ankylosing spondylitis or in good health (not recorded which). V and J are TRBV29-1 and TRBJ2-3, with D perhaps matching TRBD2 (5 bases). The CDR3 nucleotides are TGCAGCGTTGGAAGGACTAGCACAGATACGCAGTATTTT. It encodes CSVGRTSTDTQYF.